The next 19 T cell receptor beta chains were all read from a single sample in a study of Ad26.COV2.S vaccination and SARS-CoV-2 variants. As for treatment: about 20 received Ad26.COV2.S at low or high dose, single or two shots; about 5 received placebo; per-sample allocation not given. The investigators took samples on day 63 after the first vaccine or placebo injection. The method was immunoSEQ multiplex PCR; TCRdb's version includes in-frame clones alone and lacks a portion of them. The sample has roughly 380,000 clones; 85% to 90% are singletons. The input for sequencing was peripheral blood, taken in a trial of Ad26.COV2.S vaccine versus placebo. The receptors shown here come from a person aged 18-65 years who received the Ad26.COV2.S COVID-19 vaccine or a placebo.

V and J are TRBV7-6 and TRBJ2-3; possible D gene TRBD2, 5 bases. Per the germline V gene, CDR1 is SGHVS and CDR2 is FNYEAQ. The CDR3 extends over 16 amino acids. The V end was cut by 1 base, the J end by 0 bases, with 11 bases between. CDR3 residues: CASSLDTRASTDTQYF. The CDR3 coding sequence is TGTGCCAGCAGCTTAGATACGAGGGCGAGCACAGATACGCAGTATTTT.

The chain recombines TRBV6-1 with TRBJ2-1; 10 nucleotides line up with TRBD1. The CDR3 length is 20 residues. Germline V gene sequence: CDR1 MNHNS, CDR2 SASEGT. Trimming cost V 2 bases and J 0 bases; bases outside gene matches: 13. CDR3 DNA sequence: TGTGCCAGCAGTGAATGGGGAGGGACAGGGGCCCGAAGCTCCTACAATGAGCAGTTCTTC. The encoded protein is CASSEWGGTGARSSYNEQFF.

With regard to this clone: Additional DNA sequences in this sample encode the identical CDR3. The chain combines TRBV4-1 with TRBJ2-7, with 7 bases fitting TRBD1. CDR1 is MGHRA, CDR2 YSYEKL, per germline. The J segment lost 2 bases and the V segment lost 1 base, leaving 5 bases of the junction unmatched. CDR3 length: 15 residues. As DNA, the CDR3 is TGCGCCAGCAGCCAAGGGACAGGTGGTACCTACGAGCAGTACTTC. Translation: CASSQGTGGTYEQYF.

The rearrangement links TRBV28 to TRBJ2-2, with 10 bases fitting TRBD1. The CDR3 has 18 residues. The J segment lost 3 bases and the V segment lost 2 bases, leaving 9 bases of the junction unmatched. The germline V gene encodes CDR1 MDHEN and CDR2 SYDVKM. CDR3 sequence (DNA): TGTGCCAGCAGTTTAAGCGGGCGAGGGACAGGGGACACCGGGGAGCTGTTTTTT. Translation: CASSLSGRGTGDTGELFF.

The CDR3 spells CASSTIRRSRDYGYTF. The CDR3 nucleotides read TGTGCCAGCAGCACAATAAGAAGGTCCAGGGACTATGGCTACACCTTC. The chain couples TRBV5-6 to TRBJ1-2, with D tentatively TRBD1 (5 bases). Between the trimmed V and J ends, which lost 4 bases and 3 bases, there was a span of 19 bases. CDR1 SGHDT and CDR2 YYEEEE come from the germline V gene. There are 16 residues in the CDR3.

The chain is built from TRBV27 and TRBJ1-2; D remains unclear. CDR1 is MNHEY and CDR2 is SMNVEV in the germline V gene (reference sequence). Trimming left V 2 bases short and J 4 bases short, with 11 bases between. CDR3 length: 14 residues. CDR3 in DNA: TGTGCCAGCAGTTTAAGCCGGGCGGTCTATGGCTACACCTTC. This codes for CASSLSRAVYGYTF.

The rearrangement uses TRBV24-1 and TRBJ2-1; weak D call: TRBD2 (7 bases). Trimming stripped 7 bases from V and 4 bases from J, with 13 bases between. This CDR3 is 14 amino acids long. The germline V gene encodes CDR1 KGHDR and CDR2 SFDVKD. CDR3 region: CATSLGGAYNEQFF. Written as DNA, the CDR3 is TGTGCCACCAGCCTAGGGGGGGCTTACAATGAGCAGTTCTTC.

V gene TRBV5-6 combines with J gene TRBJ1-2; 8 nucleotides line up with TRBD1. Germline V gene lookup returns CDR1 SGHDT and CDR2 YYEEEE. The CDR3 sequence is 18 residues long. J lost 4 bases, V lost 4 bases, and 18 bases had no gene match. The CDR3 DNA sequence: TGTGCCAGCAGCCCGCGGACAGGGCCGTACAGGGGTGGCTATGGCTACACCTTC. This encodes CASSPRTGPYRGGYGYTF.

CDR3 in amino acids: CASSYPIARASGYTF. CDR3 nucleotides: TGTGCCAGCAGTTACCCGATTGCCAGGGCCAGCGGCTACACCTTC. The rearrangement joins TRBV6-2 or TRBV6-3 to TRBJ1-2; the D gene is possibly TRBD1 (5 bases). V lost 2 bases and J 8 bases, leaving 18 bases between the germline ends. The germline V gene encodes CDR1 MNHEY and CDR2 SVGEGT. The CDR3 sequence is 15 residues long.

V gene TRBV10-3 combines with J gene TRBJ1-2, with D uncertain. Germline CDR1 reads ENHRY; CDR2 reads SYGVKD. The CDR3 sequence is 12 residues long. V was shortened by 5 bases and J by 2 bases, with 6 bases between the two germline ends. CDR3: CAISSGNYGYTF. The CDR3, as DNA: TGTGCCATCAGTTCCGGGAACTATGGCTACACCTTC.

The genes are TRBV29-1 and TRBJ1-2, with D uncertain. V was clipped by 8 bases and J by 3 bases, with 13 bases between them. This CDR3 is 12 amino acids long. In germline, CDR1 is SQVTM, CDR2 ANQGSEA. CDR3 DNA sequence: TGCAGCTGCTGGGCCACCGACTATGGCTACACCTTC. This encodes CSCWATDYGYTF.

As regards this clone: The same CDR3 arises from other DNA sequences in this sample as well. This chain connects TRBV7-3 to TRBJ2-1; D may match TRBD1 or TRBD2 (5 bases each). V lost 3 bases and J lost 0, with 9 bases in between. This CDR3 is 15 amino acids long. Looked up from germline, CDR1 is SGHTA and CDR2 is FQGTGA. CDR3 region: CASSLAGSSYNEQFF. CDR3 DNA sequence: TGTGCCAGCAGCTTGGCAGGGAGCTCCTACAATGAGCAGTTCTTC.

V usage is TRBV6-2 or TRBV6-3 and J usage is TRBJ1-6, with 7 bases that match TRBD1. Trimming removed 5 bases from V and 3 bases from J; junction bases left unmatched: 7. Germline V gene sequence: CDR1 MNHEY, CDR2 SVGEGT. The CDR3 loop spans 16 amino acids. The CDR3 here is CASSRGTENYNSPLHF. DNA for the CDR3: TGTGCCAGCAGTCGCGGGACAGAGAACTATAATTCACCCCTCCACTTT.

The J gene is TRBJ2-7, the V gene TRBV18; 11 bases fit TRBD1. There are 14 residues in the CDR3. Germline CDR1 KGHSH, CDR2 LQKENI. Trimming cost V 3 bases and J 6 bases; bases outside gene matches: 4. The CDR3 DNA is TGTGCCAGCTCACCCCCCGGGACAGGGGGCGAGCAGTACTTC. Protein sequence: CASSPPGTGGEQYF.

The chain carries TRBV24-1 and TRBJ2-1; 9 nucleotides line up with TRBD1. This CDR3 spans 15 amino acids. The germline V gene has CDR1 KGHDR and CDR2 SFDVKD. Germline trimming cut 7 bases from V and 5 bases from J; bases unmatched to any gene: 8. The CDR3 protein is CATSRGGQGDNEQFF. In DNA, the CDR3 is TGTGCCACCAGCAGGGGGGGACAGGGAGACAATGAGCAGTTCTTC.

The CDR3 bases are TGCGCCAGCAGCTTACAGGGCCAAACTAATGAAAAACTGTTTTTT. Its translation is CASSLQGQTNEKLFF. The V and J genes are TRBV5-1 and TRBJ1-4; TRBD1 is a possible D gene (6 bases). The CDR3 extends over 15 amino acids. Germline V lookup: CDR1 SGHRS, CDR2 YFSETQ. V was shortened by 2 bases and J by 1 base, with 9 bases between the two germline ends.

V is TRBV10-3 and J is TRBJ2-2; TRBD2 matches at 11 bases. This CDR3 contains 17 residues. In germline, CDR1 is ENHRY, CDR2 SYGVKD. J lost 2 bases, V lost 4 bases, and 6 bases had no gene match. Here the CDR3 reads CAISATSGATNTGELFF. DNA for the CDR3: TGTGCCATCAGTGCGACTAGCGGGGCAACAAACACCGGGGAGCTGTTTTTT.

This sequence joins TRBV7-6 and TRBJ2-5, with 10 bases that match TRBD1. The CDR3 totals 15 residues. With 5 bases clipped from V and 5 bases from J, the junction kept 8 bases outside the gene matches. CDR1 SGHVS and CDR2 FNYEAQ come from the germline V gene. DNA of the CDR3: TGTGCCAGCAGCCTCCGGGACAGGGGAAGGGAGACCCAGTACTTC. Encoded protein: CASSLRDRGRETQYF. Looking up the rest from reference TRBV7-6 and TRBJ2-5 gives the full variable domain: GAGVSQSPRYKVTKRGQDVALRCDPISGHVSLYWYRQALGQGPEFLTYFNYEAQQDKSGLPNDRFSAERPEGSISTLTIQRTEQRDSAMYRCASSLRDRGRETQYFGPGTRLLVL.

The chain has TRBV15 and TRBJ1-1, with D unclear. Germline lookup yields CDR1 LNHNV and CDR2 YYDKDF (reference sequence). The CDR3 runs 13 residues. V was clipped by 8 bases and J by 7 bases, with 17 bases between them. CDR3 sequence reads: CATWGLQANEAFF. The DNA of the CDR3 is TGTGCCACCTGGGGATTGCAGGCGAATGAAGCTTTCTTT.